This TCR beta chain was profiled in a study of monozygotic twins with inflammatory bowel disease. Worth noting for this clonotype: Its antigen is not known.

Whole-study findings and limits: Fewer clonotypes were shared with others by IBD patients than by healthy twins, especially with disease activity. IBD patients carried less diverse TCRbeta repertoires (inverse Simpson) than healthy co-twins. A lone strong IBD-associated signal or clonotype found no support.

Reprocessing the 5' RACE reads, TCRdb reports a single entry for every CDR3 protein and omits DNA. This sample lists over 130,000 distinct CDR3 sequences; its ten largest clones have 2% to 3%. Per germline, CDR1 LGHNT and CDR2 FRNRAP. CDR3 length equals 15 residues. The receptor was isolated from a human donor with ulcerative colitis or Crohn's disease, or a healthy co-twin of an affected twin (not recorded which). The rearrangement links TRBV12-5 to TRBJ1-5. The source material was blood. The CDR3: CASGLVPGSNQPQHF.